This T cell receptor (beta chain) originates from a study of a mutant IDH1 vaccine in newly diagnosed glioma. About this clone: What it recognizes is unknown.

Notes on the study in general: Across multiple MHC alleles, 85% to 95% of patients had vaccine-induced responses. Top-clonotype changes in peripheral T cells seemed unrelated to pseudoprogression.

The table came from immunoSEQ multiplex PCR; TCRdb's copy has only in-frame clones and leaves some out. The data show 20,000 to 25,000 clones, approximately 82% seen once. Time point given: week 23, last vaccination. Each vaccine dose was 300 ug of mutant IDH1 20-mer peptide, with topical imiquimod. The CDR3 loop spans 14 amino acids. The V gene's germline CDR1 is SNHLY and CDR2 FYNNEI. V was clipped by 4 bases and J by 0 bases, with 10 bases between them. This sequence originates from a man aged 25 to 40 with glioma. This chain joins TRBV2 and TRBJ2-7; a weak D match, TRBD1 (6 bases). The sequenced sample was PBMCs, obtained from a glioma patient whose treatment included an IDH1 peptide vaccine. The CDR3: CASSAWTDSYEQYF. The CDR3 coding sequence is TGTGCCAGCAGTGCATGGACAGACTCCTACGAGCAGTACTTC.